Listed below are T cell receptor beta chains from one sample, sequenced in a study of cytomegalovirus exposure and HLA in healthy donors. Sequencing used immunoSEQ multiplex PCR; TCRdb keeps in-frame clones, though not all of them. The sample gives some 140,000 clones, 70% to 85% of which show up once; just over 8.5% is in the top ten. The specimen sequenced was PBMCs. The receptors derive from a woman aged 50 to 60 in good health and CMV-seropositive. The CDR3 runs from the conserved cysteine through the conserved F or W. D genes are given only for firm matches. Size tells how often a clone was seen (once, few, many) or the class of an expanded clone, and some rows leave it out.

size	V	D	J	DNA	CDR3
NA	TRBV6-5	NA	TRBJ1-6	TGTGCCAGCAGTTACAGGGGCCGACCATATAATTCACCCCTCCACTTT	CASSYRGRPYNSPLHF
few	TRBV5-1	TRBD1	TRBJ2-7	TGCGCCAGCAGCTTGGGCGGGACAGGGATCAACGAGCAGTACTTC	CASSLGGTGINEQYF
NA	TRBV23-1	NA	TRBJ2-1	TGCGCCAGCAGTTCCCCACACCTCAGCTCCTACAATGAGCAGTTCTTC	CASSSPHLSSYNEQFF
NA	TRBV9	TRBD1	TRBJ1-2	TGTGCCAGCAGCGTAGCCGGGACAGGTAACTATGGCTACACCTTC	CASSVAGTGNYGYTF
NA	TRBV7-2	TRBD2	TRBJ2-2	TGTGCCAGCAGCAAACTAGCGGGGGGGCGGGTCACCGGGGAGCTGTTTTTT	CASSKLAGGRVTGELFF
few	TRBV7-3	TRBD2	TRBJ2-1	TGTGCCAGCAGCTCAAACGGGGGGGCTGGCTATGAGCAGTTCTTC	CASSSNGGAGYEQFF
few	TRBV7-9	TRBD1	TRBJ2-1	TGTGCCAGCACCCCCGGGCCGGAAAGGGACAGGGGTTTGGTCAATGAGCAGTTCTTC	CASTPGPERDRGLVNEQFF
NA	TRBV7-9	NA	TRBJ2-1	TGTGCCAGCAGTTACCGCCCGGGACTCTCACGTGGGGAGCAGTTCTTC	CASSYRPGLSRGEQFF
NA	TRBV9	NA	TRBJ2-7	TGTGCCAGCAGCGTATCGGCGGGGAACTACGAGCAGTACTTC	CASSVSAGNYEQYF
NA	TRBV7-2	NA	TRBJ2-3	TGTGCCAGCAGCTTAGGAGGTCTAGCCGCGGGTACGCAGTATTTT	CASSLGGLAAGTQYF
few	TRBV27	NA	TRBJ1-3	TGTGCCAGCAGCCTCAGTTTTGTTGGAAACACCATATATTTT	CASSLSFVGNTIYF
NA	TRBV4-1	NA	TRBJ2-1	TGCGCCAGCAGCCAAGATGGACAACTTGTATGGGATGAGCAGTTCTTC	CASSQDGQLVWDEQFF
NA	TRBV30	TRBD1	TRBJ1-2	TGTGCCTGGAGGGAGGACAGGGCTAGCTACACCTTC	CAWREDRASYTF
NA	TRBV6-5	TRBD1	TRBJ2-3	TGTGCCAGCAAGACAGGGGCTACAGATACGCAGTATTTT	CASKTGATDTQYF